This T cell receptor beta chain derives from a study of blood T cell repertoires in COVID-19. Per the original data handling: Amplification of reference gene primers was used by the study to estimate nucleated cell counts. Only in-frame clones appear in the TCRdb table, and some are missing; sequencing was by immunoSEQ multiplex PCR. D and trimming come from the DNA, and the V and J calls and clone size come from that table. The repertoire holds approximately 270,000 clones, with approximately 85% as singletons. The junction had 10 bases not matched to a gene; V was cut back by 5 bases and J by 5 bases. The CDR3 length is 15 residues. Germline assignment: CDR1 MNHNY and CDR2 SVGAGI (reference sequence).

This rearrangement joins TRBV6-6 to TRBJ1-2; 8 bases agree with TRBD1. The sample comprised peripheral blood. The receptor comes from a woman aged 70 to 79 with acute or convalescent COVID-19. The CDR3 sequence: CASSPDGQGRYGYTF. CDR3 DNA sequence: TGTGCCAGCAGTCCGGATGGACAGGGTAGATATGGCTACACCTTC.